Each of the 27 T cell receptor beta chains below was sequenced from the same sample in a study of cytomegalovirus exposure and HLA in healthy donors. This PCR relied on a set of 60 Vbeta primers and 13 Jbeta primers. Clones were sequenced by immunoSEQ multiplex PCR, and TCRdb holds only the in-frame ones, with some missing. The data show 95,000 to 150,000 clones, about 8% seen once. Sequenced input: PBMCs. Source of these receptors: a woman between 40 and 50 years old in good health and CMV-seropositive.

A few counts support this clone. The gene calls are TRBV6-5 and TRBJ2-1; 9 bases agree with TRBD1. Germline values: CDR1 MNHEY, CDR2 SVGAGI. This CDR3 contains 15 residues. V lost 5 bases, J lost 9 bases, and 11 bases stayed unmatched. The CDR3 region has the DNA TGTGCCAGCAGTGTTCAGGGACAGGGATACGGTGAGCAGTTCTTC. Amino acids: CASSVQGQGYGEQFF.

This clone was seen a handful of times. The V and J genes are TRBV5-1 and TRBJ2-3; D gene ambiguous. V was trimmed by 4 bases and J by 5 bases, leaving 8 bases between them. In germline, CDR1 is SGHRS, CDR2 YFSETQ. The CDR3 has 12 amino acids. The CDR3 DNA is TGCGCCAGCAGCCCTTACGGAGATACGCAGTATTTT. Translated: CASSPYGDTQYF.

This clone has a handful of counts. The J gene is TRBJ1-3, the V gene TRBV14; D remains unclear. The V gene's germline CDR1 is SGHDN and CDR2 FVKESK. The V end was cut by 7 bases, the J end by 5 bases, with 15 bases between. This CDR3 has 14 residues. The chain's CDR3 is CASTPLGERNTIYF. In DNA, the CDR3 is TGTGCCAGCACCCCGCTGGGAGAACGAAACACCATATATTTT.

The gene calls are TRBV11-2 and TRBJ2-5; 7 bases agree with TRBD2. The CDR3 runs to 16 residues. Germline CDR1 and CDR2: SGHAT and FQNNGV. The J segment lost 2 bases and the V segment lost 5 bases, leaving 11 bases of the junction unmatched. The CDR3 spells CASSARAGPSQETQYF. In DNA form, the CDR3 reads TGTGCCAGCAGCGCAAGAGCGGGACCATCTCAAGAGACCCAGTACTTC.

A few counts support this clone. The chain recombines TRBV30 with TRBJ2-3; 9 positions agree with TRBD2. Germline loops: CDR1 GTSNPN, CDR2 SVGIG (reference sequence). The V gene end was trimmed by 3 bases and the J gene end by 0 bases; junction bases not matched to a gene: 13. This CDR3 comprises 18 residues. CDR3 region: CAWRGIRLAGRSTDTQYF. The CDR3 nucleotides are TGTGCCTGGAGGGGGATAAGGCTAGCGGGGCGTAGCACAGATACGCAGTATTTT.

This chain connects TRBV9 to TRBJ2-7, with D uncertain. This CDR3 comprises 12 residues. The ends were cut back, 3 bases at V and 3 bases at J, with 7 bases in the middle. The V gene's germline CDR1 is SGDLS and CDR2 YYNGEE. The CDR3 loop reads CASSGDFYEQYF. Here the CDR3 DNA reads TGTGCCAGCAGCGGAGACTTCTACGAGCAGTACTTC.

This clone has more than one count but fewer than ten. The chain couples TRBV27 to TRBJ2-7; 9 nucleotides line up with TRBD1. Trimming removed 2 bases from V and 3 bases from J; junction bases left unmatched: 2. The length of the CDR3 is 14 residues. Germline CDR1 and CDR2: MNHEY and SMNVEV (reference sequence). The CDR3 bases are TGTGCCAGCAGTTTAGAGACAGGGGGCTACGAGCAGTACTTC. It translates to CASSLETGGYEQYF.

This clone was picked up one time. The chain links TRBV9 to TRBJ2-2, with D maybe TRBD1 (5 bases). This CDR3 is 18 amino acids long. The V end lost 0 bases, the J end lost 1 base, and 16 bases lay between the germline ends. In germline, CDR1 is SGDLS, CDR2 YYNGEE. This chain's CDR3 is CASSVEAGSRLNTGELFF. The DNA of the CDR3 is TGTGCCAGCAGCGTAGAAGCAGGGTCGAGGTTGAACACCGGGGAGCTGTTTTTT.

The chain employs TRBV5-4 and TRBJ1-1, with 7 bases fitting TRBD1. Germline lookup yields CDR1 SGHNT and CDR2 YYREEE (reference sequence). The CDR3 covers 15 residues. J gave up 0 bases and V 5 bases, and 7 bases lay outside the gene matches. CDR3 protein: CASSLQGNMNTEAFF. In nucleotides, the CDR3 is TGTGCCAGCAGTTTACAGGGGAACATGAACACTGAAGCTTTCTTT. The full variable domain, with the rest looked up from reference TRBV5-4 and TRBJ1-1, is ETGVTQSPTHLIKTRGQQVTLRCSSQSGHNTVSWYQQALGQGPQFIFQYYREEENGRGNFPPRFSGLQFPNYSSELNVNALELDDSALYLCASSLQGNMNTEAFFGQGTRLTVV.

The chain uses TRBV7-9 and TRBJ1-3, with 7 nucleotides matching TRBD1. The CDR3 runs 16 residues. Germline assignment: CDR1 SEHNR and CDR2 FQNEAQ (reference sequence). The J segment lost 0 bases and the V segment lost 6 bases, leaving 8 bases of the junction unmatched. CDR3: CASRPGQFDSGNTIYF. As DNA, the CDR3 is TGTGCCAGCAGACCGGGACAGTTCGACTCTGGAAACACCATATATTTT.

The sample holds a few counts of this clone. The chain uses TRBV15 and TRBJ2-5; 13 bases line up with TRBD2. Trimming took 5 bases from V and 5 from J; bases not matched to a gene: 17. Germline values: CDR1 LNHNV, CDR2 YYDKDF (reference sequence). The CDR3 totals 19 residues. For the CDR3, the DNA is TGTGCCACCAGCTTCGGACTAGCGGGGGACCTTCGTCTTGGGGAGACCCAGTACTTC. The encoded protein is CATSFGLAGDLRLGETQYF.

In its sample, this clone was seen a few times. The chain employs TRBV19 and TRBJ1-2; D is ambiguous. The CDR3 is 13 residues long. V was clipped by 1 base and J by 2 bases, with 5 bases between them. The germline CDR1 and CDR2 sequences are LNHDA and SQIVND (reference sequence). The CDR3 region has the DNA TGTGCCAGTAGTATAGCCATGAACTATGGCTACACCTTC. This gives the protein CASSIAMNYGYTF.

This sequence joins TRBV6-1 and TRBJ2-7; D call uncertain. The CDR3 is 13 residues long. Trimming pared 4 bases from V and 3 bases from J, leaving 10 bases between. The germline V gene has CDR1 MNHNS and CDR2 SASEGT. Here the CDR3 reads CASSVARIYEQYF. In DNA, the CDR3 is TGTGCCAGCAGTGTAGCTAGAATCTACGAGCAGTACTTC.

This clone was seen more than once but under ten times. The rearrangement uses TRBV11-3 and TRBJ2-1, with 10 bases matching TRBD2. Looked up from germline, CDR1 is SGHNT and CDR2 is YENEEA. The CDR3 totals 15 residues. V shed 6 bases and J 7 bases; nucleotides not matched to a gene: 9. DNA for the CDR3: TGTGCCAGCAGTTTTATAGCGGGGGGAAAGAATGAGCAGTTCTTC. Its translation: CASSFIAGGKNEQFF.

The CDR3 DNA is TGTGCCATCAGTGAGAGGGGGCCCCCCTATAATTCACCCCTCCACTTT. Amino acids: CAISERGPPYNSPLHF. The chain employs TRBV10-3 and TRBJ1-6; 7 bases line up with TRBD1. J was trimmed by 2 bases and V by 2 bases; bases with no gene match: 3. The CDR3 contains 16 residues. CDR1 is ENHRY, CDR2 SYGVKD, per germline.

This clone has a handful of counts. The chain has TRBV7-9 and TRBJ2-5; tentative D call: TRBD2 (6 bases). CDR1 and CDR2 (germline): SEHNR, FQNEAQ (reference sequence). CDR3 length: 14 amino acids. Trimming shortened V by 7 bases and J by 0 bases, and 12 bases separated the two germline ends. CDR3 DNA sequence: TGTGCCAGCACCTTCTGGGGGGACCAAGAGACCCAGTACTTC. Translating gives CASTFWGDQETQYF.

The chain links TRBV7-9 to TRBJ1-5; D not resolved. V gave up 2 bases and J gave up 7 bases, with 9 bases separating them. CDR1 is SEHNR and CDR2 is FQNEAQ in the germline V gene (reference sequence). The CDR3 has 13 residues. CDR3 amino acids: CASSLMEGQPQHF. The CDR3 DNA sequence: TGTGCCAGCAGCTTAATGGAGGGCCAGCCCCAGCATTTT.

The chain employs TRBV7-9 and TRBJ1-1; D is ambiguous. The CDR3 loop spans 12 amino acids. Trimming cost V 0 bases and J 7 bases, with 6 bases left between them. Germline values: CDR1 SEHNR, CDR2 FQNEAQ (reference sequence). DNA of the CDR3: TGTGCCAGCAGCTTAGCGATGAGTGAAGCTTTCTTT. Residues: CASSLAMSEAFF.

This chain joins TRBV29-1 and TRBJ1-3, with unresolved D. Germline V CDR1 and CDR2: SQVTM, ANQGSEA. V was shortened by 8 bases and J by 0 bases, with 5 bases between the two germline ends. The CDR3 extends over 11 amino acids. The CDR3 reads CSSSSGNTIYF. The CDR3 DNA follows: TGCAGCTCGAGCTCTGGAAACACCATATATTTT.

The table lists this clone with a few counts. V usage is TRBV15 and J usage is TRBJ1-2; the D is unclear. CDR3 length equals 13 residues. Germline V gene data show CDR1 as LNHNV and CDR2 as YYDKDF (reference sequence). V was clipped by 7 bases and J by 7 bases, with 16 bases between them. CDR3 sequence (DNA): TGTGCCACCACCGAGCCATACCGCTTTGGCTACACCTTC. Translating it yields CATTEPYRFGYTF.

This chain links TRBV6-4 with TRBJ1-1; D call uncertain. Germline V gene data show CDR1 as MRHNA and CDR2 as SNTAGT. The CDR3 is made up of 14 amino acids. V lost 3 bases and J lost 0, with 8 bases in between. The CDR3 loop reads CASSETYMNTEAFF. For the CDR3, the DNA is TGTGCCAGCAGTGAGACATACATGAACACTGAAGCTTTCTTT.

The chain joins TRBV11-1 to TRBJ2-7; 10 bases are a match to TRBD1. The V and J ends lost 6 bases and 6 bases, in that order; junction bases with no gene match: 8. This CDR3 comprises 14 residues. Germline CDR1 reads SGHAT; CDR2 reads FQDESV (reference sequence). This CDR3 is CASRVEGQGVEQYF. CDR3 DNA: TGTGCCAGCAGGGTTGAAGGACAGGGGGTCGAGCAGTACTTC.

The table lists this clone with a few counts. The gene calls are TRBV6-5 and TRBJ1-2; D ambiguous. Germline V gene sequence: CDR1 MNHEY, CDR2 SVGAGI. There are 14 residues in the CDR3. With 4 bases removed from V and 4 bases from J, the gap between germline ends came to 13 bases. CDR3 DNA: TGTGCCAGCAGTTCCAATGACAAGATCTATGGCTACACCTTC. It encodes CASSSNDKIYGYTF.

This clone appeared a few times. The chain is built from TRBV9 and TRBJ2-2, with no clear D. Between the trimmed V and J ends, which lost 0 bases and 4 bases, there was a span of 10 bases. The CDR3 consists of 15 residues. Germline V gene sequence: CDR1 SGDLS, CDR2 YYNGEE. The CDR3: CASSVESARTGELFF. The CDR3, as DNA: TGTGCCAGCAGCGTAGAAAGCGCCCGCACCGGGGAGCTGTTTTTT.

The chain links TRBV6-1 to TRBJ2-5; TRBD1 matches at 7 bases. The CDR3 has 13 amino acids. Germline CDR1 is MNHNS and CDR2 is SASEGT. The J segment lost 0 bases and the V segment lost 8 bases, leaving 3 bases of the junction unmatched. This CDR3 is CASEQGYQETQYF. CDR3 DNA sequence: TGTGCCAGCGAACAGGGGTACCAAGAGACCCAGTACTTC.

J is TRBJ1-1 and V is TRBV10-3; the match to TRBD1 covers 7 bases. This CDR3 contains 14 residues. The V gene end was trimmed by 7 bases and the J gene end by 2 bases; junction bases not matched to a gene: 7. The germline V gene has CDR1 ENHRY and CDR2 SYGVKD. DNA of the CDR3: TGTGCCATCACCCGAGGAGGGGGCAACACTGAAGCTTTCTTT. Its translation: CAITRGGGNTEAFF.

This clone was picked up a small number of times. The CDR3 coding sequence is TGTGCCAGCAGCCCAACAGAGTTCATGAACACTGAAGCTTTCTTT. It is translated as CASSPTEFMNTEAFF. V gene TRBV14 combines with J gene TRBJ1-1; no firm D call. Germline V lookup: CDR1 SGHDN, CDR2 FVKESK. The CDR3 consists of 15 residues. Trimming shortened V by 4 bases and J by 0 bases, and 12 bases separated the two germline ends.